What follows describes a single T cell receptor (beta chain). The assay was immunoSEQ multiplex PCR, and TCRdb's table has in-frame clones only and misses some. The sample holds about 2.1 million clones, 93% seen once. J was trimmed by 3 bases and V by 4 bases; bases with no gene match: 11. The germline V gene has CDR1 MNHEY and CDR2 SVGAGI. This CDR3 region has 16 residues. This entry belongs to a study of shared clonotypes between healthy human individuals. Selected positively for CCR7 and CD45RO-negative, naive CD8 cells excluded terminally differentiated effector memory CD45RA+ cells. The chain uses TRBV6-5 and TRBJ2-5; 7 bases are shared with TRBD2. Sequencing was done on a sample of naive CD8+ T cells from PBMCs. The source is a man younger than 30 in good health. Some clones in this sample may be carry-over from other donors' samples. This chain's CDR3 is CASSFLGGGREETQYF. Here the CDR3 DNA reads TGTGCCAGCAGTTTCCTCGGCGGGGGAAGGGAAGAGACCCAGTACTTC.